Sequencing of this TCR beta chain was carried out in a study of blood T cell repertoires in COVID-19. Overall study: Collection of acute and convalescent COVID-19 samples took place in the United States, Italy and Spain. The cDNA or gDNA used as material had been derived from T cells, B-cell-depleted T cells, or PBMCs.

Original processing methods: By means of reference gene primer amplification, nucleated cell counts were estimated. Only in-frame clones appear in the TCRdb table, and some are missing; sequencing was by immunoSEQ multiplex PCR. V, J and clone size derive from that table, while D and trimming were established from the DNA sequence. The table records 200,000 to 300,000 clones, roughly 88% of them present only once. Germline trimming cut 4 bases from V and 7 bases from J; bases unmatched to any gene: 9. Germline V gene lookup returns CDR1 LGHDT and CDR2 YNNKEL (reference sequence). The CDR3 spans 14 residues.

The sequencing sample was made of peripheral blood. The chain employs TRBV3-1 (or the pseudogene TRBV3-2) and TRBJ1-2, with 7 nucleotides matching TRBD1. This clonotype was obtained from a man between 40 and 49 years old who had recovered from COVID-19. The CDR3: CASSRGRGDSGYTF. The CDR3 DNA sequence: TGTGCCAGCAGCCGGGGCAGGGGGGACTCTGGCTACACCTTC.